This T cell receptor (beta chain) was identified in a study of blood T cell repertoires in COVID-19. As handled by the study authors: Cell counts per sample came from amplifying reference gene primers. Assay: immunoSEQ multiplex PCR; the TCRdb copy retains only in-frame clones and omits some. The DNA gave D and trimming, while V, J and clone size come from that table. The table shows approximately 150,000 clones, with 84% occurring only once. CDR3 length: 18 residues. V dropped 5 bases and J dropped 3 bases, with 26 bases sitting between them. The V gene's germline CDR1 is MDHEN and CDR2 SYDVKM. This TCR came from a man aged 25-45 years with COVID-19, enrolled during active disease. The gene calls are TRBV28 and TRBJ2-7, with a tentative D call TRBD1 (6 bases). Sequenced sample: peripheral blood. DNA for the CDR3: TGTGCCAGCAGTCCCCCACCTCACCGGGACATGGGGCGCTACGAGCAGTACTTC. Encoded protein: CASSPPPHRDMGRYEQYF.